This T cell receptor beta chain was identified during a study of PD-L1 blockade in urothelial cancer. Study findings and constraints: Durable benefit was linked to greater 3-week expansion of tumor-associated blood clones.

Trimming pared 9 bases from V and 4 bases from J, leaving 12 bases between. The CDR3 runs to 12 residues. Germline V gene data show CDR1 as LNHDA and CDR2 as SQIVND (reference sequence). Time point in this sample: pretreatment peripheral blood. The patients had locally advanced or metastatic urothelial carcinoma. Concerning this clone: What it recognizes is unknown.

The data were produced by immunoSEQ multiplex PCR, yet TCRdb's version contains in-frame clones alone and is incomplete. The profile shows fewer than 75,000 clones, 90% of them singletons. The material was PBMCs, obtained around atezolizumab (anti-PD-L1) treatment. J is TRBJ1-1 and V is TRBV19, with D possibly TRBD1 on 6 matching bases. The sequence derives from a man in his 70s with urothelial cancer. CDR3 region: CASSRGSTEAFF. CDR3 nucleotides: TGTGCCAGCTCCAGGGGTAGCACTGAAGCTTTCTTT.